This T cell receptor beta chain was profiled in a study of blood T cells in healthy people across ages. Primed by a sample-barcoded 5' primer and a J-beta primer mix, a second PCR proceeded for about 6 to 11 cycles. A single record per CDR3 protein comes from TCRdb applying MiXCR to the 5' RACE reads. The repertoire consists of hundreds of thousands of distinct CDR3 sequences, with about 34% occurring once and the leading ten covering less than 20%. There are 15 residues in the CDR3. Germline V CDR1 and CDR2: MNHEY, SVGAGI. With respect to this clonotype: A read error may be the cause here, since a much bigger clone is one base away.

The source of this sequence is an elderly woman in good health. This sequence joins TRBV6-5 and TRBJ2-1, with D unresolved. The DNA end is more similar to TRBJ2-7, so the J call may be wrong. The sample comprised blood. CDR3 sequence reads: CASSYRPAYYNEQYF. The CDR3 DNA sequence: TGTGCCAGCAGTTACAGGCCGGCCTACTACAATGAGCAGTACTTC.